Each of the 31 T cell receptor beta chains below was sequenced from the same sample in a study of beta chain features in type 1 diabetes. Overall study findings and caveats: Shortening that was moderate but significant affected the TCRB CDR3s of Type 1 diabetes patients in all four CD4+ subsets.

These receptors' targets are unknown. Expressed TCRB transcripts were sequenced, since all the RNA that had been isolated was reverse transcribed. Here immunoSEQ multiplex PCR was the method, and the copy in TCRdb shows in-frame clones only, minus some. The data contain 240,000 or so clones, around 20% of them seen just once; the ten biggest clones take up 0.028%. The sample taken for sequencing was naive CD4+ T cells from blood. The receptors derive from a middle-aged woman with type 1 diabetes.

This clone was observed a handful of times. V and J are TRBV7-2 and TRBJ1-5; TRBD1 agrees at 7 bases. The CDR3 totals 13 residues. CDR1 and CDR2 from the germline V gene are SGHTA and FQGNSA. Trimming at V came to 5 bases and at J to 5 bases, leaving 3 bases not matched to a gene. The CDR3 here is CASSPDRDQPQHF. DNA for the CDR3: TGTGCCAGCAGCCCTGACAGGGATCAGCCCCAGCATTTT. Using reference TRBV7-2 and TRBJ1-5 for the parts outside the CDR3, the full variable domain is GAGVSQSPSNKVTEKGKDVELRCDPISGHTALYWYRQSLGQGLEFLIYFQGNSAPDKSGLPSDRFSAERTGGSVSTLTIQRTQQEDSAVYLCASSPDRDQPQHFGDGTRLSIL.

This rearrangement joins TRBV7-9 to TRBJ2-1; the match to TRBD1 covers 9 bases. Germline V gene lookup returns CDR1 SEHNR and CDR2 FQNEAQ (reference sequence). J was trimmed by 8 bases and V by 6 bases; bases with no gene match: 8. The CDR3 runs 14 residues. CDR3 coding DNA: TGTGCCAGCAGTCGGGGACAGGGTAGGGATGAGCAGTTCTTC. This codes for CASSRGQGRDEQFF.

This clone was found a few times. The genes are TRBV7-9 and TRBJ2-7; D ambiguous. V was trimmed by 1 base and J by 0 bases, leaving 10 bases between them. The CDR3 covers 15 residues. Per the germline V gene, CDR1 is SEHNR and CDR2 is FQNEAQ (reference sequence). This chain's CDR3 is CASSLETASSYEQYF. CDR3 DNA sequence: TGTGCCAGCAGCTTAGAAACAGCATCCTCCTACGAGCAGTACTTC.

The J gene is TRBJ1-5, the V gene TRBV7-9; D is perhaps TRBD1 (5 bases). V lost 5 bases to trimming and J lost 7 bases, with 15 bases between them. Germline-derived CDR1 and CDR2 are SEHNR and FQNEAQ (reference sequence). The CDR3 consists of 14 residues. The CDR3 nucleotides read TGTGCCAGCAGCCCAAATGGGGCCAGCCAGCCCCAGCATTTT. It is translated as CASSPNGASQPQHF.

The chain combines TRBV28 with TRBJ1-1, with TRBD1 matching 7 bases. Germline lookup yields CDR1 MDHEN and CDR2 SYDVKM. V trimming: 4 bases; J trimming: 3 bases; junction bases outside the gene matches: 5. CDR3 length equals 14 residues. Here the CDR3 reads CASSSPGQYTEAFF. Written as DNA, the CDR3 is TGTGCCAGCAGTTCCCCGGGACAGTACACTGAAGCTTTCTTT.

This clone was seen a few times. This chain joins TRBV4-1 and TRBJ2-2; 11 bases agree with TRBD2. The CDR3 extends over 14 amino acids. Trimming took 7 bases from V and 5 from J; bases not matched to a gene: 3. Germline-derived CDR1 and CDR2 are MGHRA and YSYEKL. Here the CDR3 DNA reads TGCGCCAGCACTTTAGCGGGAGGGACCGGGGAGCTGTTTTTT. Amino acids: CASTLAGGTGELFF.

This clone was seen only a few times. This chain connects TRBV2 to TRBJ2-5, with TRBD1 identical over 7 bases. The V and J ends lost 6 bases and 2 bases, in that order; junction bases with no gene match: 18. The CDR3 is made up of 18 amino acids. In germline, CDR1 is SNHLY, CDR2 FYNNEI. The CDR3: CASRLGLLGGPTQETQYF. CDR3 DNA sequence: TGTGCCAGCAGACTGGGCCTACTAGGGGGCCCAACACAAGAGACCCAGTACTTC. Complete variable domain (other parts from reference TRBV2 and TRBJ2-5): EPEVTQTPSHQVTQMGQEVILRCVPISNHLYFYWYRQILGQKVEFLVSFYNNEISEKSEIFDDQFSVERPDGSNFTLKIRSTKLEDSAMYFCASRLGLLGGPTQETQYFGPGTRLLVL.

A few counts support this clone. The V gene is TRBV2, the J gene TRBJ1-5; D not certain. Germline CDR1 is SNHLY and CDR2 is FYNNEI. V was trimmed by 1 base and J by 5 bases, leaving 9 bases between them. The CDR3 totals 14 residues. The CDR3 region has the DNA TGTGCCAGCAGTGAAGTCGGGGAGGATCAGCCCCAGCATTTT. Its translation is CASSEVGEDQPQHF.

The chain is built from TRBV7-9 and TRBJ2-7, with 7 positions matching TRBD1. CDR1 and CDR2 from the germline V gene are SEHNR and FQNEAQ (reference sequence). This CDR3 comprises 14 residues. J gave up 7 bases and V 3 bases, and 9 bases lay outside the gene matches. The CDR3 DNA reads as TGTGCCAGCAGCTTGACAGGGTTGCTGGGGGAGCAGTACTTC. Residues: CASSLTGLLGEQYF.

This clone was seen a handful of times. The CDR3 coding sequence is TGCAGCGTTCCGCCCCCGCATGATGGAGTAGATACGCAGTATTTT. Translation gives CSVPPPHDGVDTQYF. The chain links TRBV29-1 to TRBJ2-3; D unclear. Germline lookup yields CDR1 SQVTM and CDR2 ANQGSEA. Trimming took 5 bases from V and 5 from J, leaving 20 bases between them. The CDR3 sequence is 15 residues long.

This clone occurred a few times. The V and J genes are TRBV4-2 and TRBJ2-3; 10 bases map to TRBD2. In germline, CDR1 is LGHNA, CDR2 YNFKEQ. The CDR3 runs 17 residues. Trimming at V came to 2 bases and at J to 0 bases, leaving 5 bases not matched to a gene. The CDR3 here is CASSQFPTSGSTDTQYF. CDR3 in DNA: TGTGCCAGCAGCCAATTCCCGACTAGCGGGAGCACAGATACGCAGTATTTT.

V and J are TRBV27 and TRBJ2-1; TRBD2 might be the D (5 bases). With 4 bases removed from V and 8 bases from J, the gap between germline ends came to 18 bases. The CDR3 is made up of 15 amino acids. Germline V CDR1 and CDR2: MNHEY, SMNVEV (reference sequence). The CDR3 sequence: CASSYGSGSGYEQFF. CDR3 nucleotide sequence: TGTGCCAGCAGTTATGGAAGCGGTAGTGGATATGAGCAGTTCTTC.

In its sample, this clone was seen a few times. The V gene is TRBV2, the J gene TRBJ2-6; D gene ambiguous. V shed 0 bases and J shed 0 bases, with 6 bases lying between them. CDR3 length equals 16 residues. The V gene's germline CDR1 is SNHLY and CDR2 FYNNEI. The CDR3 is CASSEAESSGANVLTF. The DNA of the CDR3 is TGTGCCAGCAGTGAAGCAGAGTCCTCTGGGGCCAACGTCCTGACTTTC.

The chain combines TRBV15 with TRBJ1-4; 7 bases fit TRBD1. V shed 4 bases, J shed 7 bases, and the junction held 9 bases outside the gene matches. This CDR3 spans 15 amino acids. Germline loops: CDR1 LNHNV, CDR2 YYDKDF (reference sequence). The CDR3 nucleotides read TGTGCCACCAGCATAAGACAGGGCACGGGTGAAAAACTGTTTTTT. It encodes CATSIRQGTGEKLFF.

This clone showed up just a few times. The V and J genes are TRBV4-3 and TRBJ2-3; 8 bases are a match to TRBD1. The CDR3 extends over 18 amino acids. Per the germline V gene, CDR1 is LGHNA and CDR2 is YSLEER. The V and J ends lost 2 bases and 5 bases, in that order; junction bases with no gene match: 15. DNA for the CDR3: TGCGCCAGCAGCCAACTCGCCCGGACAGGGATAATAGGAGATACGCAGTATTTT. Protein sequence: CASSQLARTGIIGDTQYF.

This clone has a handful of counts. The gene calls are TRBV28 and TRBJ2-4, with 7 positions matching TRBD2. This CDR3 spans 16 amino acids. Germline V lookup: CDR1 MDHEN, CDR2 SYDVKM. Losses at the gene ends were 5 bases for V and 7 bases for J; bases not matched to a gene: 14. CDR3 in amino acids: CASSPRWRGRVNIQYF. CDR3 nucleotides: TGTGCCAGCAGTCCCCGATGGAGAGGGAGGGTGAACATTCAGTACTTC.

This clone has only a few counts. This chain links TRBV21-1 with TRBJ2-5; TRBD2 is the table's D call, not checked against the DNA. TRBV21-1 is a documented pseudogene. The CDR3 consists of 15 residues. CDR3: CASSNSRGMVETQYF. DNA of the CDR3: TGTGCCAGCAGCAACAGTCGGGGGATGGTCGAGACCCAGTACTTC.

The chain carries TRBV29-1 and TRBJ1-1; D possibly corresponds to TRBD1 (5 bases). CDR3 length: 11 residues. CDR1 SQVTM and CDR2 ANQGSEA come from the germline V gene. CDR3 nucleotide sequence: TGCACTGCCGGGGGGATCCCTGAAGCTTTCTTT. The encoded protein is CTAGGIPEAFF.

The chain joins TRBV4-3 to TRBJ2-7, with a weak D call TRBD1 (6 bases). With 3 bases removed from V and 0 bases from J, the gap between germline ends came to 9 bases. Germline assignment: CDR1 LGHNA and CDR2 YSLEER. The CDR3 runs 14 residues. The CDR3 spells CASSHTGSSYEQYF. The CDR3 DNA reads TGCGCCAGCAGCCATACAGGGAGCTCCTACGAGCAGTACTTC.

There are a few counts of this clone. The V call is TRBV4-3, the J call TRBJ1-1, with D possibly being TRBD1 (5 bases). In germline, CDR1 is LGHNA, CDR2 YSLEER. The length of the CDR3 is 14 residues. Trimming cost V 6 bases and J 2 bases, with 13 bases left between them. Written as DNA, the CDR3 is TGCGCCAGCAGGGCAGGACACGGAAACACTGAAGCTTTCTTT. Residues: CASRAGHGNTEAFF.

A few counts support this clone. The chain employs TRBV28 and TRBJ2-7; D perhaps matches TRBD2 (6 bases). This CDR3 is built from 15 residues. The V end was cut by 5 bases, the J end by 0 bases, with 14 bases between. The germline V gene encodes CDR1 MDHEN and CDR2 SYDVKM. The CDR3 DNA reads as TGTGCCAGCAGTCCTCGCGGGGCGGCCTCCTACGAGCAGTACTTC. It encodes CASSPRGAASYEQYF.

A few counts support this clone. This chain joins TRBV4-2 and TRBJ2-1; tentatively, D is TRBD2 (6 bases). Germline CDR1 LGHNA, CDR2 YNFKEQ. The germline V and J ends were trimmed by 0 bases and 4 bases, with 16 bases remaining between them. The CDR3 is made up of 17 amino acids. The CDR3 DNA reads TGTGCCAGCAGCCAAGAATCAACGAGGACTACTTACAATGAGCAGTTCTTC. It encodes CASSQESTRTTYNEQFF.

CDR3 DNA: TGTGCCATTTCCCTCCGTGGGGGGAACGAGACCCAGTACTTC. Its protein is CAISLRGGNETQYF. The rearrangement uses TRBV19 and TRBJ2-5; a possible D gene is TRBD2 (6 bases). This CDR3 region has 14 residues. V lost 10 bases, J lost 5 bases, and 20 bases lay in between. CDR1 is LNHDA and CDR2 is SQIVND in the germline V gene (reference sequence).

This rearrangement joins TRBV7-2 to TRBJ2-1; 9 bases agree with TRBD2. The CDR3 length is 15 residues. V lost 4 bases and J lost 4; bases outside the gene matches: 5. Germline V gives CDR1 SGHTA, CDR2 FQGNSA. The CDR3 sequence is CASSSPSGTYNEQFF. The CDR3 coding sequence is TGTGCCAGCAGCTCTCCTAGCGGGACTTACAATGAGCAGTTCTTC.

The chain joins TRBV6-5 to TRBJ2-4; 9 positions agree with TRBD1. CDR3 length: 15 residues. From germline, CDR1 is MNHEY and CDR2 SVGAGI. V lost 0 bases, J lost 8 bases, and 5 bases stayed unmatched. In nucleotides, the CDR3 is TGTGCCAGCAGTTACTCGATGGGACAGGGCTACATTCAGTACTTC. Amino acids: CASSYSMGQGYIQYF.

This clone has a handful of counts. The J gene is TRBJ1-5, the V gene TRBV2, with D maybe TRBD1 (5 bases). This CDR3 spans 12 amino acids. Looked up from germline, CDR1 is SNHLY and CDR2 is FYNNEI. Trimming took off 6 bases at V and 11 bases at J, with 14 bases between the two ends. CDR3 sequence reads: CASRDPGWTQHF. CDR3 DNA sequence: TGTGCCAGCAGGGATCCAGGGTGGACCCAGCATTTT.

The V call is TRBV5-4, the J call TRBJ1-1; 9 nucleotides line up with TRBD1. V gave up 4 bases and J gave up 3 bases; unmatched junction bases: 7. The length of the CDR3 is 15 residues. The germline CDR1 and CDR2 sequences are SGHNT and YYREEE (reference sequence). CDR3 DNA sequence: TGTGCCAGCAGCCCCAGACAGGGGGGGGACACTGAAGCTTTCTTT. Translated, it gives CASSPRQGGDTEAFF.

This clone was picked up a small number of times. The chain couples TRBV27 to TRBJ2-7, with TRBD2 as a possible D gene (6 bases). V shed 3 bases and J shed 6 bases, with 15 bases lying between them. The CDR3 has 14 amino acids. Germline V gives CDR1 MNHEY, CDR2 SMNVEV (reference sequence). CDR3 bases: TGTGCCAGCAGTTTCCGGGGACTTTCGGGCGAGCAGTACTTC. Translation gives CASSFRGLSGEQYF.

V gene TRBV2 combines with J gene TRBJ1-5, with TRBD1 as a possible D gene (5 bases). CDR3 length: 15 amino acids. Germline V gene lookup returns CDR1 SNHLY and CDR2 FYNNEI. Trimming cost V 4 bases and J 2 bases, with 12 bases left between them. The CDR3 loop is CASSVGGTGNQPQHF. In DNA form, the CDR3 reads TGTGCCAGCAGTGTAGGAGGGACGGGCAATCAGCCCCAGCATTTT.

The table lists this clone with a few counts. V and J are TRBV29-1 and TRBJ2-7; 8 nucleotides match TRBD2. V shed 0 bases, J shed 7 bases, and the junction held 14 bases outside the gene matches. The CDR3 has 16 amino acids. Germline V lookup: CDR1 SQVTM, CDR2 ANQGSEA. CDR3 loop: CSVEDPRDGRAGEQYF. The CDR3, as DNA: TGCAGCGTTGAAGACCCCCGGGACGGGAGGGCCGGGGAGCAGTACTTC.

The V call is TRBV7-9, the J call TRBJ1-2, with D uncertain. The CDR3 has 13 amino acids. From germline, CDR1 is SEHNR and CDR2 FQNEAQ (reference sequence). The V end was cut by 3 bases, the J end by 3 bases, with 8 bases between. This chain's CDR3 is CASSFREDYGYTF. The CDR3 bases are TGTGCCAGCAGCTTTCGGGAGGACTATGGCTACACCTTC.